One and the same sample provided the 30 T cell receptor beta chains below, sequenced in a study of blood T cell repertoires in COVID-19. Only in-frame clones appear in the TCRdb table, and some are missing; sequencing was by immunoSEQ multiplex PCR. The data contain 130,000 to 150,000 clones, more than 75% of them singletons. The material sequenced was peripheral blood. These receptor sequences come from a human donor in a cohort sampled during active COVID-19.

This sequence joins TRBV7-9 and TRBJ2-4; perhaps TRBD2 as D (5 bases). This CDR3 is 15 amino acids long. Trimming pared 1 base from V and 9 bases from J, leaving 16 bases between. Germline CDR1 and CDR2: SEHNR and FQNEAQ (reference sequence). In DNA, the CDR3 is TGTGCCAGCAGCTTAGTCACGGGGAAAGGTGTCATTCAGTACTTC. Its translation: CASSLVTGKGVIQYF.

This chain uses TRBV3-1 (or the pseudogene TRBV3-2) with TRBJ2-2; a weak D match, TRBD2 (5 bases). Trimming left V 0 bases short and J 3 bases short, with 11 bases between. The CDR3 has 16 residues. Germline CDR1 and CDR2: LGHDT and YNNKEL (reference sequence). The CDR3 nucleotides read TGTGCCAGCAGCCAAGATCGGGGTGTTGACACCGGGGAGCTGTTTTTT. Translated, it gives CASSQDRGVDTGELFF.

The rearrangement joins TRBV14 to TRBJ2-1; D perhaps matches TRBD1 (6 bases). With 1 base removed from V and 4 bases from J, the gap between germline ends came to 11 bases. This CDR3 has 15 residues. CDR1 and CDR2 from the germline V gene are SGHDN and FVKESK. The CDR3 coding sequence is TGTGCCAGCAGCCAAGTACAAGGGGGATACAATGAGCAGTTCTTC. This translates into CASSQVQGGYNEQFF.

This chain joins TRBV5-5 and TRBJ1-4; a weak D match, TRBD1 (6 bases). Trimming pared 2 bases from V and 7 bases from J, leaving 6 bases between. CDR3 size: 12 residues. Per the germline V gene, CDR1 is SGHKS and CDR2 is YYEKEE (reference sequence). In DNA form, the CDR3 reads TGTGCCAGCAGCTTACAGGGTGAAAAACTGTTTTTT. Encoded protein: CASSLQGEKLFF.

The chain recombines TRBV9 with TRBJ2-1; the D is unclear. This CDR3 is 12 amino acids long. V shed 2 bases and J shed 8 bases, with 8 bases lying between them. CDR1 and CDR2 from the germline V gene are SGDLS and YYNGEE. The CDR3 sequence is CASSVEPDEQFF. The CDR3, as DNA: TGTGCCAGCAGCGTGGAGCCCGATGAGCAGTTCTTC.

This clone has just one count. The genes are TRBV2 and TRBJ1-1, with D possibly matching TRBD1 (6 bases). Trimming left V 5 bases short and J 8 bases short, with 21 bases between. The CDR3 length is 15 residues. Per germline, CDR1 SNHLY and CDR2 FYNNEI. Here the CDR3 DNA reads TGTGCCAGCAGTTTAAACCGGGACACGGGAGGAGAAGCTTTCTTT. This gives the protein CASSLNRDTGGEAFF.

The V and J genes are TRBV28 and TRBJ1-3, with 8 nucleotides matching TRBD1. V lost 2 bases to trimming and J lost 8 bases; unmatched junction nucleotides: 5. The CDR3 sequence is 14 residues long. Germline V gene data show CDR1 as MDHEN and CDR2 as SYDVKM. The chain's CDR3 is CASSLRQGADTIYF. The CDR3 DNA follows: TGTGCCAGCAGTTTAAGGCAGGGGGCGGACACCATATATTTT. Full variable domain (rest looked up from reference TRBV28 and TRBJ1-3): DVKVTQSSRYLVKRTGEKVFLECVQDMDHENMFWYRQDPGLGLRLIYFSYDVKMKEKGDIPEGYSVSREKKERFSLILESASTNQTSMYLCASSLRQGADTIYFGEGSWLTVV.

This chain uses TRBV5-4 with TRBJ1-4; no clear D. Between the trimmed V and J ends, which lost 3 bases and 5 bases, there was a span of 14 bases. The CDR3 covers 15 residues. From germline, CDR1 is SGHNT and CDR2 YYREEE (reference sequence). The CDR3 bases are TGTGCCAGCAGCTCCGGCGGTAGGATGAATGAAAAACTGTTTTTT. This gives the protein CASSSGGRMNEKLFF.

The chain couples TRBV30 to TRBJ2-6; TRBD1 agrees at 7 bases. V trimming: 0 bases; J trimming: 0 bases; junction bases outside the gene matches: 11. CDR1 is GTSNPN and CDR2 is SVGIG in the germline V gene (reference sequence). The CDR3 runs 19 residues. DNA of the CDR3: TGTGCCTGGAGTGTAGGCCAGGGGGATTTCAACTCTGGGGCCAACGTCCTGACTTTC. Translation: CAWSVGQGDFNSGANVLTF.

The CDR3 DNA reads as TGCAGCGTTGGAGGGACAGGAAATGAAAAACTGTTTTTT. Protein product: CSVGGTGNEKLFF. The rearrangement uses TRBV29-1 and TRBJ1-4; 8 nucleotides align to TRBD1. After removal of 4 bases from V and 5 bases from J, the junction contained 3 bases not matched to a gene. The germline gives CDR1 SQVTM, CDR2 ANQGSEA. This CDR3 contains 13 residues.

The chain carries TRBV19 and TRBJ1-2; 7 nucleotides line up with TRBD1. The germline V gene encodes CDR1 LNHDA and CDR2 SQIVND (reference sequence). The CDR3 is 15 amino acids. Trimming at V came to 5 bases and at J to 4 bases, leaving 10 bases not matched to a gene. CDR3 bases: TGTGCCAGTAGTGTTTCCGGGACAGAGTTCTATGGCTACACCTTC. It yields the protein CASSVSGTEFYGYTF.

The J gene is TRBJ1-1, the V gene TRBV19; no firm D call. The germline V gene has CDR1 LNHDA and CDR2 SQIVND (reference sequence). The V end lost 7 bases, the J end lost 11 bases, and 14 bases lay between the germline ends. This CDR3 spans 11 amino acids. DNA for the CDR3: TGTGCCAGTACTCTGGTCGGGGAGGCTTTCTTT. It is translated as CASTLVGEAFF.

The chain employs TRBV6-6 and TRBJ2-1, with 12 bases aligning to TRBD2. The trim removed 4 bases at V and 8 bases at J, leaving 3 bases unmatched. Looked up from germline, CDR1 is MNHNY and CDR2 is SVGAGI (reference sequence). The CDR3 sequence is 14 residues long. The CDR3: CASSSRLAGDEQFF. As DNA, the CDR3 is TGTGCCAGCAGTTCCCGACTAGCGGGAGATGAGCAGTTCTTC.

The chain uses TRBV10-3 and TRBJ1-5; 10 bases match TRBD1. The CDR3 runs 18 residues. Germline V gives CDR1 ENHRY, CDR2 SYGVKD. The trim removed 3 bases at V and 0 bases at J, leaving 8 bases unmatched. CDR3 bases: TGTGCCATCAGTGATGGGGACAGGGGACCTTATAGCAATCAGCCCCAGCATTTT. This sequence encodes CAISDGDRGPYSNQPQHF.

V and J are TRBV5-6 and TRBJ2-5; TRBD2 agrees at 14 bases. The CDR3 extends over 16 amino acids. The germline V gene has CDR1 SGHDT and CDR2 YYEEEE. Germline trimming cut 4 bases from V and 1 base from J; bases unmatched to any gene: 3. CDR3 coding DNA: TGTGCCAGCAGCCTCGGACTAGCGGGGGGCCAAGAGACCCAGTACTTC. Residues: CASSLGLAGGQETQYF.

The J gene is TRBJ2-7, the V gene TRBV21-1; TRBD2 is the table's D call, not checked against the DNA. TRBV21-1 is described as a pseudogene. The CDR3 is 13 residues long. Here the CDR3 reads CAVVGGSNYEQYV. The CDR3 nucleotides are TGTGCCGTCGTCGGGGGGAGTAATTACGAGCAGTACGTC.

This clone was seen just once. The chain combines TRBV9 with TRBJ2-2, with 9 bases that match TRBD1. The CDR3 covers 17 residues. V shed 0 bases, J shed 5 bases, and the junction held 8 bases outside the gene matches. CDR1 and CDR2 from the germline V gene are SGDLS and YYNGEE. The CDR3 is CASSVEQQGARTGELFF. CDR3 nucleotides: TGTGCCAGCAGCGTAGAACAACAGGGGGCGAGGACCGGGGAGCTGTTTTTT.

This chain connects TRBV28 to TRBJ2-4, with D tentatively TRBD2 (5 bases). Germline loops: CDR1 MDHEN, CDR2 SYDVKM. The CDR3 has 12 amino acids. Trimming left V 6 bases short and J 6 bases short, with 9 bases between. The CDR3 sequence: CASREGGNIQYF. CDR3 coding DNA: TGTGCCAGCAGAGAGGGTGGAAACATTCAGTACTTC.

V and J are TRBV6-1 and TRBJ1-3; D unresolved. Germline V lookup: CDR1 MNHNS, CDR2 SASEGT. The CDR3 spans 16 residues. V was shortened by 3 bases and J by 0 bases, with 12 bases between the two germline ends. As DNA, the CDR3 is TGTGCCAGCAGTGACCGAGGGATCTTCTCTGGAAACACCATATATTTT. This translates into CASSDRGIFSGNTIYF.

The genes are TRBV19 and TRBJ2-2, with 7 positions matching TRBD1. The germline gives CDR1 LNHDA, CDR2 SQIVND (reference sequence). Trimming removed 6 bases from V and 4 bases from J; junction bases left unmatched: 8. The CDR3 has 15 amino acids. In DNA form, the CDR3 reads TGTGCCAGTAGCGACAGGGCCCGGGGCACCGGGGAGCTGTTTTTT. It encodes CASSDRARGTGELFF.

The rearrangement uses TRBV7-8 and TRBJ2-1, with a weak D call TRBD1 (6 bases). This CDR3 has 15 residues. V lost 2 bases to trimming and J lost 0 bases, with 8 bases between them. Per germline, CDR1 SGHVS and CDR2 FQNEAQ. The CDR3 DNA reads TGTGCCAGCAGCTTAAGGACAGCCTCCTACAATGAGCAGTTCTTC. Translating it yields CASSLRTASYNEQFF.

V gene TRBV6-5 combines with J gene TRBJ2-7, with D possibly TRBD1 on 6 matching bases. CDR1 and CDR2 (germline): MNHEY, SVGAGI. This CDR3 contains 14 residues. V was cut by 6 bases and J by 3 bases, with 15 bases left in between. This chain's CDR3 is CASSRYRDGYEQYV. CDR3 DNA: TGTGCCAGCAGCCGTTACAGGGATGGCTACGAGCAGTACGTC.

DNA of the CDR3: TGTGCCAGCAGCGACGGGCAGGGACAAACAGATACGCAGTATTTT. It encodes CASSDGQGQTDTQYF. This rearrangement joins TRBV11-3 to TRBJ2-3; TRBD1 might be the D (6 bases). The CDR3 totals 15 residues. The germline CDR1 and CDR2 sequences are SGHNT and YENEEA. Deletions cut 5 bases from V and 3 bases from J, with 15 bases between.

The chain combines TRBV4-1 with TRBJ1-5; D perhaps matches TRBD1 (6 bases). The germline V gene has CDR1 MGHRA and CDR2 YSYEKL. This CDR3 region has 19 residues. Trimming cost V 0 bases and J 0 bases, with 18 bases left between them. The CDR3 reads CASSQDGSGQGISNQPQHF. In DNA form, the CDR3 reads TGCGCCAGCAGCCAAGATGGGTCGGGCCAGGGGATTAGCAATCAGCCCCAGCATTTT.

This chain uses TRBV5-1 with TRBJ2-1, with TRBD2 matching over 8 bases. This CDR3 contains 15 residues. V lost 7 bases and J lost 0; bases outside the gene matches: 6. CDR1 SGHRS and CDR2 YFSETQ come from the germline V gene. The CDR3 spells CASGFSGSSYNEQFF. CDR3 bases: TGCGCCAGCGGTTTCAGCGGGAGCTCCTACAATGAGCAGTTCTTC. The full variable domain, rest sourced from reference TRBV5-1 and TRBJ2-1, is KAGVTQTPRYLIKTRGQQVTLSCSPISGHRSVSWYQQTPGQGLQFLFEYFSETQRNKGNFPGRFSGRQFSNSRSEMNVSTLELGDSALYLCASGFSGSSYNEQFFGPGTRLTVL.

J is TRBJ2-7 and V is TRBV28; D is uncertain. The CDR3 totals 14 residues. In germline, CDR1 is MDHEN, CDR2 SYDVKM. V was trimmed by 5 bases and J by 4 bases, leaving 15 bases between them. For the CDR3, the DNA is TGTGCCAGCAGTCCTATTCCCCGATCGTACGAGCAGTACTTC. Translating gives CASSPIPRSYEQYF.

The chain links TRBV7-8 to TRBJ2-1; perhaps TRBD2 as D (6 bases). Germline CDR1 reads SGHVS; CDR2 reads FQNEAQ. The CDR3 spans 16 residues. With 7 bases removed from V and 4 bases from J, the gap between germline ends came to 20 bases. CDR3 loop: CASNRRDPGTYNEQFF. The CDR3 coding sequence is TGTGCCAGCAACCGACGGGATCCCGGGACTTACAATGAGCAGTTCTTC.

The chain combines TRBV21-1 with TRBJ2-7; the table's D call, TRBD1, was not checked against the DNA. TRBV21-1 is a recognized pseudogene. The CDR3 has 16 residues. CDR3: CASSRKGAGSSYEQYV. DNA for the CDR3: TGTGCCAGCAGCCGAAAGGGGGCGGGTAGCTCCTACGAGCAGTACGTC.

The rearrangement joins TRBV27 to TRBJ1-1; TRBD1 is a possible D gene (6 bases). V lost 7 bases and J lost 2, with 14 bases in between. The CDR3 sequence is 14 residues long. Germline CDR1 MNHEY, CDR2 SMNVEV (reference sequence). The CDR3 loop reads CASILHRVNTEAFF. In DNA, the CDR3 is TGTGCCAGCATCCTACACAGGGTAAACACTGAAGCTTTCTTT.

This clone was detected once. The chain carries TRBV5-4 and TRBJ1-3, with D hard to call. Germline V gene sequence: CDR1 SGHNT, CDR2 YYREEE (reference sequence). The CDR3 runs 14 residues. V was clipped by 0 bases and J by 0 bases, with 4 bases between them. In nucleotides, the CDR3 is TGTGCCAGCAGCTTGGCCAACTCTGGAAACACCATATATTTT. This gives the protein CASSLANSGNTIYF. Based on the CDR3 plus reference TRBV5-4 and TRBJ1-3, the full variable domain is ETGVTQSPTHLIKTRGQQVTLRCSSQSGHNTVSWYQQALGQGPQFIFQYYREEENGRGNFPPRFSGLQFPNYSSELNVNALELDDSALYLCASSLANSGNTIYFGEGSWLTVV.